This T cell receptor (beta chain) is drawn from a study of shared clonotypes between healthy human individuals. Study-wide background: Samples came from a couple of female and a few male donors aged 18 to 49. Study-wide results and caveats: Several donors held about 5% of naive CD4 clonotypes in common. Among non-shared clonotypes, generation probabilities were lower than among those shared by all four donors.

Memory CD4+ cells were the fraction left after CD45RA+ naive selection. Germline lookup yields CDR1 LNHDA and CDR2 SQIVND (reference sequence). The CDR3 is 14 amino acids. As regards this clone: Its specificity is unknown. A junction end diverges from the germline sequence, so it may reflect a read error.

Clones were read by immunoSEQ multiplex PCR, and TCRdb kept only the in-frame ones, dropping some. The sample includes about 980,000 clones, 76% seen only once; the top ten take around 1.5%. Sequenced sample: memory CD4+ T cells sorted from blood. As for subset: CD45RA-negative fraction. This sequence joins TRBV19 and TRBJ1-2; possible D gene TRBD1, 6 bases. The source of this sequence is a man younger than 35 in good health. The CDR3 is CASSIPWDNYGYTF. DNA for the CDR3: TGTGCCAGTAGTATACCGTGGGACAACTACGGCTACACCTTC.